This is a list of T cell receptor beta chains from one sample in a study of Ad26.COV2.S vaccination and SARS-CoV-2 variants. The method was immunoSEQ multiplex PCR; TCRdb's version includes in-frame clones alone and lacks a portion of them. The repertoire includes approximately 400,000 clones, 83% of them detected once, and 7% to 9.5% sits in the top ten. The input for sequencing was peripheral blood, taken in a trial of Ad26.COV2.S vaccine versus placebo. The receptors were sampled from a person between 18 and 65 years old who received the Ad26.COV2.S COVID-19 vaccine or a placebo. Each CDR3 is given without its conserved first and last residue. Fields, in order: CDR3 length, J gene, V gene, CDR3 protein.

len: 14; j_gene: TRBJ1-4; v_gene: TRBV6-1; CDR3aa: ASSVIEPRANEKLF
len: 12; j_gene: TRBJ2-3; v_gene: TRBV7-6; CDR3aa: ASSLDNLGPTQY
len: 11; j_gene: TRBJ1-2; v_gene: TRBV4-3; CDR3aa: ASSQTLNYGYT
len: 12; j_gene: TRBJ1-4; v_gene: TRBV7-2; CDR3aa: ASSFFSRTEKLF
len: 14; j_gene: TRBJ2-7; v_gene: TRBV23-1; CDR3aa: ASSQSGIRDPYEQY
len: 13; j_gene: TRBJ2-1; v_gene: TRBV3-1/TRBV3-2; CDR3aa: ASSPATPGRDEQF
len: 17; j_gene: TRBJ2-3; v_gene: TRBV7-9; CDR3aa: ASRRRLAELPASTDTQY
len: 10; j_gene: TRBJ2-7; v_gene: TRBV12-5; CDR3aa: ASGSTSYEQY
len: 13; j_gene: TRBJ2-5; v_gene: TRBV5-6; CDR3aa: ASSLTSGGQETQY
len: 15; j_gene: TRBJ1-3; v_gene: TRBV14; CDR3aa: ASSQYGTGHSGNTIY
len: 13; j_gene: TRBJ2-2; v_gene: TRBV6-6; CDR3aa: ASSPFGGNTGELF
len: 12; j_gene: TRBJ2-5; v_gene: TRBV11-2; CDR3aa: ASSLGSVQETQY
len: 13; j_gene: TRBJ2-3; v_gene: TRBV2; CDR3aa: ASSPGGQGTDTQY
len: 17; j_gene: TRBJ2-1; v_gene: TRBV7-9; CDR3aa: ASSYRALGRPLSWNEQF
len: 12; j_gene: TRBJ2-3; v_gene: TRBV7-2; CDR3aa: ASSLSGGTDTQY
len: 11; j_gene: TRBJ1-1; v_gene: TRBV27; CDR3aa: ASIGTGNTEAF
len: 12; j_gene: TRBJ1-5; v_gene: TRBV6-5; CDR3aa: ASKQGAVDQPQH
len: 10; j_gene: TRBJ2-2; v_gene: TRBV7-3; CDR3aa: ASSLIPGELF
len: 9; j_gene: TRBJ2-2; v_gene: TRBV2; CDR3aa: ASRWLRELF
len: 14; j_gene: TRBJ2-7; v_gene: TRBV4-1; CDR3aa: ASSQDGRDSSYEQY
len: 11; j_gene: TRBJ1-5; v_gene: TRBV12-3/TRBV12-4; CDR3aa: ATTGSWVLPQH
len: 13; j_gene: TRBJ1-2; v_gene: TRBV4-1; CDR3aa: ASSQGSVQGYGYT
len: 12; j_gene: TRBJ2-5; v_gene: TRBV4-3; CDR3aa: ASSHGRGDGTQY
len: 13; j_gene: TRBJ1-2; v_gene: TRBV18; CDR3aa: ASSPWDGSNYGYT
len: 11; j_gene: TRBJ1-1; v_gene: TRBV2; CDR3aa: ASTGKVGTEAF
len: 14; j_gene: TRBJ1-4; v_gene: TRBV4-1; CDR3aa: ASSPDRGVSNEKLF
len: 15; j_gene: TRBJ1-3; v_gene: TRBV4-3; CDR3aa: ASSQLSSGASGNTIY
len: 12; j_gene: TRBJ1-1; v_gene: TRBV24-1; CDR3aa: ATRQGAWNTEAF
len: 13; j_gene: TRBJ2-4; v_gene: TRBV13; CDR3aa: ASSFGGTAKNIQY
len: 12; j_gene: TRBJ2-7; v_gene: TRBV7-3; CDR3aa: ASSLLAGVGEQY
len: 13; j_gene: TRBJ1-3; v_gene: TRBV24-1; CDR3aa: ATSDPGTDGNTIY
len: 14; j_gene: TRBJ2-1; v_gene: TRBV3-1/TRBV3-2; CDR3aa: ASSPGTGSSYNEQF
len: 11; j_gene: TRBJ2-3; v_gene: TRBV12-3/TRBV12-4; CDR3aa: ASRARSTDTQY
len: 11; j_gene: TRBJ1-1; v_gene: TRBV12-3/TRBV12-4; CDR3aa: ASSWGQQTEAF
len: 13; j_gene: TRBJ2-3; v_gene: TRBV18; CDR3aa: ASSPLGGRTDTQY
len: 14; j_gene: TRBJ1-2; v_gene: TRBV6-1; CDR3aa: ASSEVWGRPNYGYT
len: 14; j_gene: TRBJ2-5; v_gene: TRBV6-6; CDR3aa: ASSYPKSGREETQY